These 7 T cell receptor beta chains were all obtained from the same sample, sequenced in a study of blood T cells in healthy people across ages (dated by TCRdb to about 2015). Library preparation was by 5' RACE. Reads for this sample came from an Illumina HiSeq 2500. A second PCR of about 6 to 11 cycles was run with a J-beta primer mix and a sample-barcoded 5' primer. TCRdb cleaned the public reads at Q25 with fastp, built clones with MiXCR and kept in-frame beta chains. Each entry merges the rows of one CDR3 protein and shows their most common DNA and genes. This sample comprises some 1 million distinct CDR3 sequences, less than 50% of them detected only once. Approximately 17% of the sample goes to the ten largest clones. Sequenced material: blood. Receptor source: a woman aged 55-75 years in good health.

V is TRBV11-2 and J is TRBJ2-1, with a weak D call TRBD2 (5 bases). This CDR3 is 14 amino acids long. Germline loops: CDR1 SGHAT, CDR2 FQNNGV. Trimming removed 6 bases at V and 3 bases at J, with 12 bases between. The CDR3 reads CASRLSAGYNEQFF. The CDR3 DNA sequence: TGTGCCAGCAGGTTGAGCGCGGGCTACAATGAGCAGTTCTTC.

This chain joins TRBV10-3 and TRBJ2-7, with D perhaps matching TRBD1 or TRBD2 (5 bases each). V lost 4 bases, J lost 7 bases, and 17 bases lay in between. The CDR3 is 14 residues long. CDR1 and CDR2 (germline): ENHRY, SYGVKD. The CDR3 coding sequence is TGTGCCATCAGTGCAAGCCGGGACGTTCAAGAGCAGTACTTC. Its protein product is CAISASRDVQEQYF.

V gene TRBV7-9 combines with J gene TRBJ1-1; D is ambiguous. The CDR3 consists of 13 residues. The germline V and J ends were trimmed by 7 bases and 1 base, with 10 bases remaining between them. Germline V gene sequence: CDR1 SEHNR, CDR2 FQNEAQ (reference sequence). The CDR3 coding sequence is TGTGCCAGCATGGTAGGAGGGAACACTGAAGCTTTCTTT. This gives the protein CASMVGGNTEAFF.

The table lists this clonotype with a few counts. The genes are TRBV12-3 or TRBV12-4 and TRBJ1-2; D is perhaps TRBD1 (5 bases). The V and J ends lost 6 bases and 1 base respectively, with 12 bases between them. The CDR3 totals 14 residues. The DNA of the CDR3 is TGTGCCAGCAGACCGAGCAGGGATAACTATGGCTACACCTTC. Its protein product is CASRPSRDNYGYTF.

A few counts support this clonotype. The chain recombines TRBV20-1 with TRBJ2-1; D is perhaps TRBD2 (5 bases). CDR1 DFQATT and CDR2 SNEGSKA come from the germline V gene (reference sequence). Trimming left V 4 bases short and J 1 base short, with 17 bases between. CDR3 size: 16 residues. The CDR3 DNA sequence: TGCAGTGCTACCCGTTTTAGCGACCCGTCCTACAATGAGCAGTTCTTC. The encoded protein is CSATRFSDPSYNEQFF.

This clonotype was found once. The genes are TRBV3-1 and TRBJ2-1; D uncertain. Germline values: CDR1 LGHDT, CDR2 YNNKEL (reference sequence). With 0 bases removed from V and 9 bases from J, the gap between germline ends came to 9 bases. This CDR3 has 13 residues. This CDR3 reads CASSQDGVVEQFF. CDR3 bases: TGTGCCAGCAGCCAAGATGGGGTCGTTGAGCAGTTCTTC.

This clonotype was counted only a few times. The V call is TRBV7-9, the J call TRBJ2-7, with 7 bases lining up with TRBD1. The V and J ends lost 4 bases and 3 bases, in that order; junction bases with no gene match: 6. The CDR3 extends over 14 amino acids. The V gene's germline CDR1 is SEHNR and CDR2 FQNEAQ (reference sequence). This chain's CDR3 is CASSSNRQGYEQYF. DNA for the CDR3: TGTGCCAGCAGCTCTAACAGACAGGGCTACGAGCAGTACTTC. Looking up the rest from reference TRBV7-9 and TRBJ2-7 gives the full variable domain: DTGVSQNPRHKITKRGQNVTFRCDPISEHNRLYWYRQTLGQGPEFLTYFQNEAQLEKSRLLSDRFSAERPKGSFSTLEIQRTEQGDSAMYLCASSSNRQGYEQYFGPGTRLTVT.